Listed here are 30 T cell receptor beta chains from one sample, sequenced in a study of T-cell reconstitution after alpha-beta-depleted transplantation in children. Preparation of the TCRbeta library involved a method that used unique molecular identifiers. A single record per CDR3 protein comes from TCRdb applying MiXCR to the PCR reads. The sample includes 100,000 to 120,000 distinct CDR3 sequences, 10% of them seen just once. The sample in question was PBMCs from the stem cell graft donor, obtained from the stem cell graft. The receptors come from a human donor who donated a stem cell graft to a child with acute lymphoblastic leukemia.

Many counts were recorded for this clonotype. The CDR3 nucleotides are TGTGCCAGCAGTGAACTAGCGGGAGGCCATAGCACAGATACGCAGTATTTT. It encodes CASSELAGGHSTDTQYF. The genes are TRBV6-4 and TRBJ2-3; TRBD2 matches at 12 bases. Per the germline V gene, CDR1 is MRHNA and CDR2 is SNTAGT. The junction had 4 bases not matched to a gene; V was cut back by 3 bases and J by 0 bases. This CDR3 is 17 amino acids long.

Sample share makes this clonotype medium-sized. The chain joins TRBV5-1 to TRBJ2-5; D gene unclear. In germline, CDR1 is SGHRS, CDR2 YFSETQ. Deletions cut 0 bases from V and 1 base from J, with 13 bases between. The CDR3 length is 16 residues. In DNA, the CDR3 is TGCGCCAGCAGCTTGGCCTCAGACCTTTCCCAAGAGACCCAGTACTTC. Protein sequence: CASSLASDLSQETQYF.

This clonotype occurred many times. The chain carries TRBV30 and TRBJ2-1; D unresolved. The CDR3 is made up of 12 amino acids. Germline values: CDR1 GTSNPN, CDR2 SVGIG (reference sequence). Trimming left V 0 bases short and J 4 bases short, with 4 bases between. The CDR3 reads CAWSVLYNEQFF. CDR3 nucleotide sequence: TGTGCCTGGAGTGTACTTTACAATGAGCAGTTCTTC.

This clonotype was picked up a small number of times. The junction and the germline gene differ at one end; a read error may be behind it. This chain links TRBV29-1 with TRBJ2-6; D possibly corresponds to TRBD1 (5 bases). The CDR3 contains 18 residues. Germline CDR1 is SQVTM and CDR2 is ANQGSEA. DNA for the CDR3: TGCAGCGTTGAAGCCCCGGGCCAGATTGGCTCTGGGGCCAACGGCCTGACTTTC. Translated: CSVEAPGQIGSGANGLTF.

This clonotype was recorded many times. The chain has TRBV3-1 and TRBJ2-7, with 12 bases matching TRBD2. Germline lookup yields CDR1 LGHDT and CDR2 YNNKEL (reference sequence). V was pared by 4 bases and J by 4 bases, with 8 bases of the junction left unmatched. This CDR3 is built from 16 residues. The CDR3: CASSLTGLAGIYEQYF. The CDR3 coding sequence is TGTGCCAGCAGCCTCACCGGACTAGCGGGGATTTACGAGCAGTACTTC.

This clonotype was seen many times. The genes are TRBV29-1 and TRBJ1-1; 8 bases line up with TRBD1. The CDR3 is made up of 12 amino acids. V lost 7 bases, J lost 5 bases, and 6 bases stayed unmatched. The germline CDR1 and CDR2 sequences are SQVTM and ANQGSEA. CDR3: CSAGGGRTEAFF. DNA for the CDR3: TGCAGCGCAGGGGGCGGTAGGACTGAAGCTTTCTTT. Full variable domain (rest looked up from reference TRBV29-1 and TRBJ1-1): SAVISQKPSRDICQRGTSLTIQCQVDSQVTMMFWYRQQPGQSLTLIATANQGSEATYESGFVIDKFPISRPNLTFSTLTVSNMSPEDSSIYLCSAGGGRTEAFFGQGTRLTVV.

This clonotype was counted at least ten times. V and J are TRBV12-3 or TRBV12-4 and TRBJ1-4, with D maybe TRBD1 (5 bases). CDR3 size: 13 residues. Trimming removed 3 bases from V and 10 bases from J, with 12 bases in between. CDR3 sequence (DNA): TGTGCCAGCAGTTTGCCTGGGGGTAGAAAACTGTTTTTT. As protein: CASSLPGGRKLFF.

This clonotype was counted ten times or more. The genes are TRBV4-3 and TRBJ1-1; TRBD1 agrees at 10 bases. Germline values: CDR1 LGHNA, CDR2 YSLEER. The V gene end was trimmed by 1 base and the J gene end by 3 bases; junction bases not matched to a gene: 8. The CDR3 runs to 17 residues. The CDR3 region is CASSQGFDRGRDTEAFF. CDR3 sequence (DNA): TGCGCCAGCAGCCAAGGTTTTGACAGGGGGCGAGACACTGAAGCTTTCTTT.

This clonotype occurred many times. The rearrangement uses TRBV6-4 and TRBJ1-2; D gene uncertain. From germline, CDR1 is MRHNA and CDR2 SNTAGT. The CDR3 is made up of 14 amino acids. Between the trimmed V and J ends, which lost 5 bases and 4 bases, there was a span of 14 bases. The chain's CDR3 is CASSPTDNAYGYTF. DNA of the CDR3: TGTGCCAGCAGTCCTACTGACAATGCCTATGGCTACACCTTC.

This clonotype was seen repeatedly, ten times or more. Germline is not matched at one junction end, which may reflect a read error. The V gene is TRBV12-3 or TRBV12-4, the J gene TRBJ2-7; a possible D gene is TRBD1 (6 bases). This CDR3 region has 14 residues. The DNA for the CDR3 is TGTGCCAGCAACCTATCAGGACAGCGCTACGAGCATTACTTC. It specifies CASNLSGQRYEHYF.

There are many counts of this clonotype. V gene TRBV7-2 combines with J gene TRBJ2-5; D could derive from TRBD1 or TRBD2 (6 bases each). Trimming removed 5 bases from V and 5 bases from J, with 18 bases in between. The germline gives CDR1 SGHTA, CDR2 FQGNSA. There are 15 residues in the CDR3. CDR3 sequence: CASSETGTWGETQYF. Here the CDR3 DNA reads TGTGCCAGCAGCGAAACAGGGACTTGGGGGGAGACCCAGTACTTC.

This clonotype was seen ten or more times. The rearrangement uses TRBV20-1 and TRBJ2-7; D may be TRBD1 or TRBD2 (6 bases each). Germline V gene data show CDR1 as DFQATT and CDR2 as SNEGSKA (reference sequence). The CDR3 spans 12 residues. V dropped 3 bases and J dropped 7 bases, with 13 bases sitting between them. The CDR3 DNA reads as TGCAGTGCTAGCCCGGGGGCCAGAGAGCAGTACTTC. Translation gives CSASPGAREQYF.

At least ten counts were recorded for this clonotype. The chain couples TRBV5-1 to TRBJ1-5, with a weak D call TRBD1 (5 bases). The CDR3 loop spans 14 amino acids. V was clipped by 4 bases and J by 0 bases, with 8 bases between them. Germline V gene sequence: CDR1 SGHRS, CDR2 YFSETQ. This CDR3 is CASSRTPSNQPQHF. CDR3 bases: TGCGCCAGCAGCCGGACACCTAGCAATCAGCCCCAGCATTTT.

This clonotype was recorded many times. The chain combines TRBV21-1 with TRBJ1-2. TRBV21-1 is annotated as a pseudogene. The CDR3 loop spans 14 amino acids. CDR3 DNA: TGTGCCAGCACCGTAGACGGGTTAAACTATGGCTACACCTTC. Residues: CASTVDGLNYGYTF.

Many counts were recorded for this clonotype. The chain has TRBV7-2 and TRBJ2-7; TRBD1 matches 8 bases. The CDR3 totals 16 residues. Trimming cost V 5 bases and J 1 base; bases outside gene matches: 10. Germline loops: CDR1 SGHTA, CDR2 FQGNSA. CDR3 coding DNA: TGTGCCAGCAGCCTCGCCGGGACAGGAAGATCCTACGAGCAGTACTTC. Protein: CASSLAGTGRSYEQYF.

This clonotype was observed many times. The CDR3: CASSLAASSYNEQFF. The CDR3 DNA reads as TGCGCCAGCAGCTTGGCCGCTAGCTCCTACAATGAGCAGTTCTTC. V gene TRBV5-1 combines with J gene TRBJ2-1; D call uncertain. Germline CDR1 is SGHRS and CDR2 is YFSETQ. This CDR3 has 15 residues. Trimming took 0 bases from V and 0 from J, leaving 7 bases between them.

This clonotype has a count of ten or more. The chain carries TRBV5-1 and TRBJ1-1; 9 bases match TRBD1. The CDR3 runs to 13 residues. Germline values: CDR1 SGHRS, CDR2 YFSETQ. The V segment lost 4 bases and the J segment 5 bases; nucleotides outside the gene matches: 3. Here the CDR3 DNA reads TGCGCCAGCAGCCGGGACAGGGCTACTGAAGCTTTCTTT. This encodes CASSRDRATEAFF.

This clonotype was picked up many times. CDR3 nucleotides: TGCAGTGCTAGACTACAGGGGGCTTATGAAGCTTTCTTT. It yields the protein CSARLQGAYEAFF. The V and J genes are TRBV20-1 and TRBJ1-1; 9 bases agree with TRBD1. CDR1 DFQATT and CDR2 SNEGSKA come from the germline V gene (reference sequence). The CDR3 is made up of 13 amino acids. V dropped 2 bases and J dropped 7; count of bases not matched to a gene: 5.

In this sample, this clonotype turned up many times. V and J are TRBV5-1 and TRBJ1-2; tentatively, D is TRBD1 (5 bases). V dropped 0 bases and J dropped 7 bases, with 13 bases sitting between them. Germline-derived CDR1 and CDR2 are SGHRS and YFSETQ. CDR3 length equals 14 residues. The CDR3 loop is CASSLVSQGAGYTF. Here the CDR3 DNA reads TGCGCCAGCAGCTTGGTAAGCCAGGGCGCTGGCTACACCTTC.

This clonotype has a count of ten or more. The chain links TRBV6-2 or TRBV6-3 to TRBJ2-3, with D perhaps matching TRBD2 (5 bases). With 7 bases removed from V and 0 bases from J, the gap between germline ends came to 14 bases. Germline V gene data show CDR1 as MNHEY and CDR2 as SVGEGT. The CDR3 covers 15 residues. The CDR3 bases are TGTGCCAGCACCCCCGTCGGGATTAGCACAGATACGCAGTATTTT. Protein product: CASTPVGISTDTQYF.

Ten or more counts support this clonotype. The V and J genes are TRBV7-2 and TRBJ2-3; TRBD2 matches at 13 bases. Germline-derived CDR1 and CDR2 are SGHTA and FQGNSA. Germline trimming cut 8 bases from V and 3 bases from J; bases unmatched to any gene: 2. This CDR3 is 14 amino acids long. CDR3 nucleotides: TGTGCCAGCCGACTAGCGGGAGGAACAGATACGCAGTATTTT. Encoded protein: CASRLAGGTDTQYF.

This clonotype was counted a few times. Given a much more abundant clone one base away, this may be a read error. The V gene is TRBV3-1, the J gene TRBJ1-2, with TRBD1 matching over 9 bases. The CDR3 has 14 amino acids. Looked up from germline, CDR1 is LGHDT and CDR2 is YNNKEL (reference sequence). CDR3 nucleotides: TGTGCCAGCAGCCCGGGACAGGGAAATAGAGGCTACCCCTTC. As protein: CASSPGQGNRGYPF.

Ten or more counts support this clonotype. For the CDR3, the DNA is TGTGCCAGCAGCCCAATGGGGACACTGAACACCGGGGAGCTGTTTTTT. Translated, it gives CASSPMGTLNTGELFF. J is TRBJ2-2 and V is TRBV12-3 or TRBV12-4, with D perhaps matching TRBD1 (6 bases). V was cut by 6 bases and J by 1 base, with 15 bases left in between. The CDR3 covers 16 residues.

This clonotype was observed many times. The chain links TRBV18 to TRBJ1-4; 8 positions agree with TRBD1. This CDR3 is built from 17 residues. Germline CDR1 is KGHSH and CDR2 is LQKENI. Germline trimming cut 2 bases from V and 3 bases from J; bases unmatched to any gene: 8. CDR3 sequence (DNA): TGTGCCAGCTCACCAAGGCAGGGGGCCATTTCTAATGAAAAACTGTTTTTT. Translated: CASSPRQGAISNEKLFF. Based on the CDR3 plus reference TRBV18 and TRBJ1-4, the full variable domain is NAGVMQNPRHLVRRRGQEARLRCSPMKGHSHVYWYRQLPEEGLKFMVYLQKENIIDESGMPKERFSAEFPKEGPSILRIQQVVRGDSAAYFCASSPRQGAISNEKLFFGSGTQLSVL.

This clonotype was seen repeatedly, ten times or more. V gene TRBV7-9 combines with J gene TRBJ1-2; TRBD1 might be the D (6 bases). Germline CDR1 SEHNR, CDR2 FQNEAQ (reference sequence). The CDR3 totals 13 residues. The V gene lost 5 bases and the J gene lost 6 bases, with 13 bases spanning the gap. The CDR3 sequence: CASSVTGYDGYTF. The CDR3 bases are TGTGCCAGCAGCGTTACAGGGTACGATGGCTACACCTTC.

This clonotype was seen repeatedly, ten times or more. The V and J genes are TRBV19 and TRBJ2-1; 8 bases are shared with TRBD2. Per germline, CDR1 LNHDA and CDR2 SQIVND (reference sequence). Losses at the gene ends were 3 bases for V and 5 bases for J; bases not matched to a gene: 3. The CDR3 sequence is 14 residues long. CDR3 bases: TGTGCCAGTAGTATCGGGGGGGCCAACAATGAGCAGTTCTTC. This gives the protein CASSIGGANNEQFF.

This clonotype was found many times. The V gene is TRBV7-2, the J gene TRBJ2-2, with a weak D call TRBD2 (5 bases). V was shortened by 4 bases and J by 1 base, with 13 bases between the two germline ends. The CDR3 is 16 amino acids. Germline CDR1 and CDR2: SGHTA and FQGNSA. CDR3 in amino acids: CASSWEPGRNTGELFF. CDR3 nucleotides: TGTGCCAGCAGCTGGGAACCGGGGAGGAACACCGGGGAGCTGTTTTTT.

The sample holds many counts of this clonotype. The V and J genes are TRBV12-3 or TRBV12-4 and TRBJ1-1, with D uncertain. The CDR3 is 14 amino acids. Trimming took 5 bases from V and 1 from J, leaving 11 bases between them. CDR3: CASSPQSWNTEAFF. The CDR3 region has the DNA TGTGCCAGCAGTCCCCAAAGCTGGAACACTGAAGCTTTCTTT.

The rearrangement joins TRBV7-3 to TRBJ2-1; D unresolved. Trimming shortened V by 5 bases and J by 5 bases, and 16 bases separated the two germline ends. CDR1 and CDR2 from the germline V gene are SGHTA and FQGTGA. The CDR3 consists of 15 residues. CDR3 sequence (DNA): TGTGCCAGCAGCCTAGGATCTCAGGCAAACAATGAGCAGTTCTTC. It codes for CASSLGSQANNEQFF.

This clonotype was seen repeatedly, ten times or more. The chain recombines TRBV6-5 with TRBJ1-5, with D possibly matching TRBD1 (6 bases). V was shortened by 4 bases and J by 4 bases, with 8 bases between the two germline ends. The CDR3 spans 13 residues. Germline lookup yields CDR1 MNHEY and CDR2 SVGAGI. The CDR3 loop reads CASSFQGNQPQHF. CDR3 nucleotide sequence: TGTGCCAGCAGTTTCCAGGGGAATCAGCCCCAGCATTTT.